One T cell receptor (beta chain) is described in this entry. The target antigen is unknown. This sample was included in a study of T cells expressing NK-cell markers. The wider study: HCMV serostatus: seven of eight sequenced donors positive, one negative.

TCRdb re-called the 5' RACE reads, yielding one record per CDR3 amino acid sequence without DNA. The repertoire table contains hundreds of thousands of distinct CDR3 sequences. Germline CDR1 LNHNV, CDR2 YYDKDF (reference sequence). This CDR3 contains 16 residues. Whole-study results and caveats: These same clonotypes (in a few donors) also led the CD3+CD56-NKG2C+ fraction. Specificity for HCMV among expanded NKG2C+ T cell clones was not established. Among CD8+ T cells from about six donors, dominant NKG2C+ clonotypes accounted for about 1.0-7.0%.

Sequenced material: blood T cells: a sorted CD56 or NKG2C T cell subset, CD4+ or CD8+ T cells, or bulk PBMC T cells (not recorded which). V is TRBV15 and J is TRBJ2-3; lacking DNA, the TRBD2 call made by TCRdb goes unchecked. This TCR came from a man between 18 and 69 years old in good health. The CDR3 protein is CATSRGIAGVGNTQYF.